A selection of T cell receptor beta chains follows, all from one sample in a study of cytomegalovirus exposure and HLA in healthy donors. Sequenced by immunoSEQ multiplex PCR; TCRdb stores in-frame clones only, minus some. The table has 150,000 or so clones, around 73% seen once. The sequencing input was PBMCs. All receptors derive from a woman aged 18-29 years in good health and CMV-seronegative. Both conserved end residues are part of each CDR3. D genes are given only for firm matches. Size tells how often a clone was seen (once, few, many) or the class of an expanded clone, and some rows leave it out.

.	TRBV7-9	.	TRBJ1-1	TGTGCCAGCAGCTTAGTTAGTGAAGCTTTCTTT	CASSLVSEAFF
.	TRBV19	once	TRBJ2-4	TGTGCCAGTAGTCCACGAGGGGCCAAAAACATTCAGTACTTC	CASSPRGAKNIQYF
TRBD1	TRBV19	.	TRBJ2-7	TGTGCCAGTAGTGGCCGAGGACAGGGTTACTACGAGCAGTACTTC	CASSGRGQGYYEQYF
.	TRBV7-3	few	TRBJ1-5	TGTGCCAGCAGCGCCTCAGTTGATCAGCCCCAGCATTTT	CASSASVDQPQHF
.	TRBV7-8	.	TRBJ1-6	TGTGCCAGCAGCTTAAGAACTCTTCGGGGGTATAATTCACCCCTCCACTTT	CASSLRTLRGYNSPLHF
TRBD1	TRBV10-1	.	TRBJ2-5	TGCGCCAGCAGTGATGGACAGGGGCGAGGCGAGACCCAGTACTTC	CASSDGQGRGETQYF
.	TRBV2	.	TRBJ2-7	TGTGCCAGCAGTCCCCTCTACGAGCAGTACTTC	CASSPLYEQYF
.	TRBV7-2	.	TRBJ2-3	TGTGCCAGCAGCCGACTCGGGAGCAGAAAAGATACGCAGTATTTT	CASSRLGSRKDTQYF
.	TRBV19	.	TRBJ1-1	TGTGCCAGTAGTCTCCGTACGGACACTAAAATTGAAGCTTTCTTT	CASSLRTDTKIEAFF
TRBD2	TRBV14	.	TRBJ2-5	TGTGCCAGCAGCTATCGACTAGCGGGGTGGGAGACCCAGTACTTC	CASSYRLAGWETQYF
TRBD2	TRBV30	.	TRBJ2-1	TGTGCCTGGAGTTTATCTGGACTAGCGGGAGGGCAGGAGCAGTTCTTC	CAWSLSGLAGGQEQFF
TRBD2	TRBV11-2	.	TRBJ2-1	TGTGCCAGCAGCTTCGCGGGAGTTTTGAATGAGCAGTTCTTC	CASSFAGVLNEQFF
.	TRBV19	.	TRBJ2-5	TGTGCCAGTAGTATTCACGGCCAAGAGACCCAGTACTTC	CASSIHGQETQYF
.	TRBV7-6	.	TRBJ1-1	TGTGCCAGCAGCTTAGCAGCGGACCCGAACACTGAAGCTTTCTTT	CASSLAADPNTEAFF
TRBD1	TRBV5-4	.	TRBJ1-4	TGTGCCAGCAGCCCGCGTCCCGGGACAGGGGTTAATGAAAAACTGTTTTTT	CASSPRPGTGVNEKLFF
TRBD2	TRBV20-1	.	TRBJ2-1	TGCAGTGGACGGGAGGTCGATGAGCAGTTCTTC	CSGREVDEQFF
.	TRBV9	.	TRBJ2-3	TGTGCCAGCAGCGCACTCTCGGGGGAGACAGATACGCAGTATTTT	CASSALSGETDTQYF
TRBD2	TRBV18	.	TRBJ2-3	TGTGCCAGCTCACCAGCCACCCGGGAGGGAGGTCGGGATACGCAGTATTTT	CASSPATREGGRDTQYF
.	TRBV5-1	.	TRBJ1-1	TGCGCCAGCACCCAGGGCGCAGGGTCCGACACTGAAGCTTTCTTT	CASTQGAGSDTEAFF
TRBD1	TRBV11-2	.	TRBJ1-1	TGTGCCAGCAGCTCACTGGACAGGTCAACTGAAGCTTTCTTT	CASSSLDRSTEAFF
TRBD1	TRBV5-1	.	TRBJ1-5	TGCGCCAGCAGCCCGGGGGACAGGGGCAATCAGCCCCAGCATTTT	CASSPGDRGNQPQHF
.	TRBV7-9	.	TRBJ1-1	TGTGCCAGCAGCTTATCAGGGGACACTGAAGCTTTCTTT	CASSLSGDTEAFF
.	TRBV5-1	.	TRBJ2-3	TGCGCCAGCAGCTTGTTGGACAACACAGATACGCAGTATTTT	CASSLLDNTDTQYF
.	TRBV9	.	TRBJ1-1	TGTGCCAGCAGCGTAGCGGACACTGAAGCTTTCTTT	CASSVADTEAFF
TRBD1	TRBV16	few	TRBJ1-3	TGTGCCAGCAGCCTCACCGGACAGGGAATGAGAAACACCATATATTTT	CASSLTGQGMRNTIYF
.	TRBV6-1	few	TRBJ2-1	TGTGCCAGCAGTGAAAAGAGAGTCACTGAGCAGTTCTTC	CASSEKRVTEQFF
TRBD2	TRBV5-1	once	TRBJ2-5	TGCGCCAGCAGCCCTGGACTAGCGATGGAGACCCAGTACTTC	CASSPGLAMETQYF
.	TRBV29-1	.	TRBJ2-1	TGCAGCGTTGAAGAGGGGGCGCCGGTTGAGCAGTTCTTC	CSVEEGAPVEQFF
TRBD1	TRBV10-3	.	TRBJ2-3	TGTGCCATCAGCCCCGGGGACAGGGGAACAGATACGCAGTATTTT	CAISPGDRGTDTQYF
.	TRBV2	.	TRBJ2-2	TGTGCCAGCAGTTATACTCACACCGGGGAGCTGCTTTTT	CASSYTHTGELLF
.	TRBV30	.	TRBJ2-1	TGTGCCTGGAGTGCGCCGGGGGATGAGCAGTTCTTC	CAWSAPGDEQFF
TRBD1	TRBV9	.	TRBJ2-2	TGTGCCAGCAGCGAGGGGGCAGGGGAGCTGTTTTTT	CASSEGAGELFF
.	TRBV5-1	.	TRBJ1-6	TGCGCCAGCAGCTTGGCCTCCCCCGGGGATTCACCCCTCCACTTT	CASSLASPGDSPLHF
.	TRBV9	.	TRBJ2-2	TGTGCCAGCAGCGTATCCCCCCCGAGCTGGAGCACCGGGGAGCTGTTTTTT	CASSVSPPSWSTGELFF
TRBD1	TRBV9	.	TRBJ1-1	TGTGCCAGCAGTCGGACAGGCGGTAACACTGAAGCTTTCTTT	CASSRTGGNTEAFF
TRBD2	TRBV4-2	.	TRBJ2-5	TGTGCCAGCAGCCGCCGGACTAGCGGGGGGGCTGAGACCCAGTACTTC	CASSRRTSGGAETQYF
TRBD2	TRBV7-2	few	TRBJ2-2	TGTGCCAGCAGCAAGGGACTAGCGGGAGTTGCTTCCGGGGAGCTGTTTTTT	CASSKGLAGVASGELFF
.	TRBV7-2	few	TRBJ2-1	TGTGCCAGCAGCCCGGGACACCAATACAATGAGCAGTTCTTC	CASSPGHQYNEQFF
TRBD1	TRBV5-1	.	TRBJ1-4	TGCGCCAGCAGCATTGACAGGGTAAATGAAAAACTGTTTTTT	CASSIDRVNEKLFF
.	TRBV7-2	.	TRBJ1-2	TGTGCCAGCACCGCGGCGGGAAACTATGGCTACACCTTC	CASTAAGNYGYTF
TRBD1	TRBV27	.	TRBJ1-4	TGTGCCAGCAGCCGGAGACAGGGAGCAACTAATGAAAAACTGTTTTTT	CASSRRQGATNEKLFF
.	TRBV18	.	TRBJ2-6	TGTGCCAGCTCACAACTCGGGACCAACGTCCTGACTTTC	CASSQLGTNVLTF
.	TRBV14	once	TRBJ2-2	TGTGCCAGCAGCCCTAAACAGGGTTGGACCGGGGAGCTGTTTTTT	CASSPKQGWTGELFF
TRBD2	TRBV9	once	TRBJ2-3	TGTGCCAGCAGCCCCTGGGCGGGAGAAACAGATACGCAGTATTTT	CASSPWAGETDTQYF
.	TRBV2	.	TRBJ1-5	TGTGCCAGCAGTGTTGCAGGGTCCAATCAGCCCCAGCATTTT	CASSVAGSNQPQHF
.	TRBV19	once	TRBJ1-1	TGTGCCAGTATAGGGACACCGAACACTGAAGCTTTCTTT	CASIGTPNTEAFF
.	TRBV6-5	few	TRBJ1-5	TGTGCCAGCAGCCCTATCGACAGTACTAATCAGCCCCAGCATTTT	CASSPIDSTNQPQHF
.	TRBV9	once	TRBJ1-3	TGTGCCAGCAGCGTAGGATCCGGAGGAGGAAACACCATATATTTT	CASSVGSGGGNTIYF
.	TRBV4-3	.	TRBJ1-2	TGCGCCAGCAGCCAAGACGGACTCTATGGCTACACCTTC	CASSQDGLYGYTF
.	TRBV4-1	.	TRBJ1-1	TGCGCCAGCAGCCAAGTTATGAGGGACACTGAAGCTTTCTTT	CASSQVMRDTEAFF
TRBD1	TRBV28	.	TRBJ1-2	TGTGCCAGCAGTTCCCTGGACAGGGTTAACTATGGCTACACCTTC	CASSSLDRVNYGYTF
.	TRBV16	few	TRBJ1-5	TGTGCCAGCAGCCGAGCGTACAATCAGCCCCAGCATTTT	CASSRAYNQPQHF
TRBD1	TRBV15	.	TRBJ1-1	TGTGCCACCAGCAGTCGTCGACAGGGGGCTTATATTGAGGGTGAAGCTTTCTTT	CATSSRRQGAYIEGEAFF
.	TRBV6-5	.	TRBJ1-1	TGTGCCAGCAGTCCTGGACTGTTCACTGAAGCTTTCTTT	CASSPGLFTEAFF
TRBD1	TRBV7-8	.	TRBJ1-4	TGTGCCAGCAGCACCGGGACAGGCAGACAAAAACTGTTTTTT	CASSTGTGRQKLFF
TRBD1	TRBV7-9	.	TRBJ1-2	TGTGCCAGCAGCTTAGTGGACAGGGGGGTCTCTTTCTATGGCTACACCTTC	CASSLVDRGVSFYGYTF
.	TRBV9	.	TRBJ1-1	TGTGCCAGCAGCGCGGGTCGGTTGGTGAACACTGAAGCTTTCTTT	CASSAGRLVNTEAFF
.	TRBV19	.	TRBJ1-5	TGTGCCAGTAGTCTACGACAGGCCGTAAGCAATCAGCCCCAGCATTTT	CASSLRQAVSNQPQHF
.	TRBV7-3	.	TRBJ1-2	TGTGCCAGCAGCTTAACGGCGGACTATGGCTACACCTTC	CASSLTADYGYTF
TRBD1	TRBV5-1	.	TRBJ2-1	TGCGCCAGCAGCCCTCGGACAGGCTCCTACAATGAGCAGTTCTTC	CASSPRTGSYNEQFF